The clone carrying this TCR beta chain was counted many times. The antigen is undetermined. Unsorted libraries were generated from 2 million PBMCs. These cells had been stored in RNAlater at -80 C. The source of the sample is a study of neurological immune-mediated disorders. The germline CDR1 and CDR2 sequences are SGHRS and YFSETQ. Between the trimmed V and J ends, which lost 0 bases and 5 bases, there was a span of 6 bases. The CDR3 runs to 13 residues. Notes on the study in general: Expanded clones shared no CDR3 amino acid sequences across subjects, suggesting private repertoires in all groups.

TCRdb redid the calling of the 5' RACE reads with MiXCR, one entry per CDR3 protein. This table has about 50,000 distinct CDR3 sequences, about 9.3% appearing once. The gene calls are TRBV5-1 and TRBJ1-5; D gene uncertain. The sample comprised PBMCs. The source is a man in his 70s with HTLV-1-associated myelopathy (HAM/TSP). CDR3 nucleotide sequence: TGCGCCAGCAGCTTGGGTACGGATCAGCCCCAGCATTTT. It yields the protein CASSLGTDQPQHF.